These 10 T cell receptor beta chains came from one sample sequenced in a study of control samples from healthy donors and cancer patients. TCRdb keeps only in-frame clones here, not all; method: immunoSEQ multiplex PCR. The profile shows about 120,000 clones, approximately 87% of them singletons. Sequencing input: PBMCs. All receptors derive from an older woman with lung cancer.

This chain uses TRBV5-4 with TRBJ1-6; D is uncertain. This CDR3 spans 14 amino acids. The ends were cut back, 4 bases at V and 6 bases at J, with 11 bases in the middle. The germline V gene has CDR1 SGHNT and CDR2 YYREEE (reference sequence). The CDR3 sequence is CASSPLFGNSPLHF. CDR3 sequence (DNA): TGTGCCAGCAGCCCTCTATTTGGTAATTCACCCCTCCACTTT.

This chain joins TRBV29-1 and TRBJ2-1; D is perhaps TRBD2 (6 bases). V was clipped by 4 bases and J by 8 bases, with 18 bases between them. CDR1 is SQVTM and CDR2 is ANQGSEA in the germline V gene. This CDR3 has 14 amino acids. The CDR3 nucleotides are TGCAGCGTTGGGGGGGAGCCGCAATTCTATGAGCAGTTCTTC. This gives the protein CSVGGEPQFYEQFF.

The genes are TRBV3-1 (or the pseudogene TRBV3-2) and TRBJ1-4; D is possibly TRBD1 (6 bases). Germline V gene data show CDR1 as LGHDT and CDR2 as YNNKEL (reference sequence). There are 15 residues in the CDR3. Trimming took off 6 bases at V and 4 bases at J, with 15 bases between the two ends. The CDR3 region is CASRLGGQSNEKLFF. The CDR3, as DNA: TGTGCCAGCAGGTTGGGGGGACAAAGTAATGAAAAACTGTTTTTT.

The rearrangement joins TRBV7-3 to TRBJ2-3; TRBD2 aligns across 7 bases. Germline assignment: CDR1 SGHTA and CDR2 FQGTGA. V was pared by 5 bases and J by 5 bases, with 7 bases of the junction left unmatched. The length of the CDR3 is 14 residues. CDR3 amino acids: CASSRTTGGDTQYF. CDR3 coding DNA: TGTGCCAGCAGCCGCACAACGGGGGGAGATACGCAGTATTTT. Complete variable domain (other parts from reference TRBV7-3 and TRBJ2-3): GAGVSQTPSNKVTEKGKYVELRCDPISGHTALYWYRQSLGQGPEFLIYFQGTGAADDSGLPNDRFFAVRPEGSVSTLKIQRTERGDSAVYLCASSRTTGGDTQYFGPGTRLTVL.

The V call is TRBV4-2, the J call TRBJ1-4, with D uncertain. V lost 0 bases and J 0 bases, leaving 2 bases between the germline ends. CDR1 and CDR2 from the germline V gene are LGHNA and YNFKEQ. This CDR3 is 14 amino acids long. This CDR3 is CASSQDTTNEKLFF. CDR3 nucleotide sequence: TGTGCCAGCAGCCAAGACACAACTAATGAAAAACTGTTTTTT.

This rearrangement joins TRBV6-1 to TRBJ1-5; D remains unclear. CDR1 MNHNS and CDR2 SASEGT come from the germline V gene. Trimming left V 2 bases short and J 0 bases short, with 11 bases between. The CDR3 runs 16 residues. The CDR3 sequence: CASSERRAGSNQPQHF. CDR3 nucleotide sequence: TGTGCCAGCAGTGAAAGGAGGGCGGGTAGCAATCAGCCCCAGCATTTT.

This clone was counted once. This chain connects TRBV6-2 or TRBV6-3 to TRBJ1-5; TRBD1 agrees at 7 bases. CDR3 length equals 16 residues. The trim removed 4 bases at V and 4 bases at J, leaving 10 bases unmatched. CDR1 is MNHEY and CDR2 is SVGEGT in the germline V gene. CDR3 nucleotide sequence: TGTGCCAGCAGTTCCCGGGACAGAACTTTTAATCAGCCCCAGCATTTT. It specifies CASSSRDRTFNQPQHF.

The chain carries TRBV19 and TRBJ1-2; 7 nucleotides line up with TRBD1. From germline, CDR1 is LNHDA and CDR2 SQIVND (reference sequence). V gave up 6 bases and J gave up 0 bases; unmatched junction bases: 10. The CDR3 is 16 residues long. The DNA of the CDR3 is TGTGCCAGTAGCCTCATCGGACAGGCCGCTAACTATGGCTACACCTTC. The encoded protein is CASSLIGQAANYGYTF. The full variable domain, its missing parts supplied by reference TRBV19 and TRBJ1-2, is DGGITQSPKYLFRKEGQNVTLSCEQNLNHDAMYWYRQDPGQGLRLIYYSQIVNDFQKGDIAEGYSVSREKKESFPLTVTSAQKNPTAFYLCASSLIGQAANYGYTFGSGTRLTVV.

The CDR3 sequence: CASSPTGVGTEAFF. The CDR3 nucleotides read TGTGCCAGCAGTCCGACAGGGGTGGGCACTGAAGCTTTCTTT. The J gene is TRBJ1-1, the V gene TRBV6-5; 8 bases match TRBD1. The germline V gene encodes CDR1 MNHEY and CDR2 SVGAGI. Trimming removed 5 bases from V and 4 bases from J; junction bases left unmatched: 6. This CDR3 has 14 residues.

This sequence joins TRBV7-9 and TRBJ1-2, with D uncertain. The germline gives CDR1 SEHNR, CDR2 FQNEAQ (reference sequence). This CDR3 spans 13 amino acids. V dropped 1 base and J dropped 6 bases, with 9 bases sitting between them. In DNA, the CDR3 is TGTGCCAGCAGCTTAGTAGTTTCTGATGGCTACACCTTC. Its protein is CASSLVVSDGYTF.